These 23 T cell receptor beta chains came from one sample sequenced in a study of blood T cells in healthy people across ages. Next came a second PCR, run for about 7 to 12 cycles, which used a sample-barcoded 5' primer along with a J-beta primer mix. TCRdb ran MiXCR on the 5' RACE reads and lists one entry per CDR3 protein. The sample lists about 570,000 distinct CDR3 sequences, roughly 29% seen once, with approximately 18% in the top ten. Sequencing input: blood. The receptors derive from a woman in her 70s in good health.

This chain links TRBV20-1 with TRBJ1-2, with a possible D match to TRBD1 (5 bases). This CDR3 has 11 residues. The ends were cut back, 3 bases at V and 12 bases at J, with 14 bases in the middle. CDR1 and CDR2 from the germline V gene are DFQATT and SNEGSKA (reference sequence). CDR3 coding DNA: TGCAGTGCTAGCCCCTCGTCGGACAACACCTTC. This sequence encodes CSASPSSDNTF.

V and J are TRBV4-3 and TRBJ2-5, with D perhaps TRBD1 (7 bases). The CDR3 sequence is 16 residues long. V was cut by 1 base and J by 3 bases, with 15 bases left in between. Germline V gene data show CDR1 as LGHNA and CDR2 as YSLEER. The CDR3 sequence is CASSQGNRGGEETQYF. Here the CDR3 DNA reads TGCGCCAGCAGCCAAGGAAACAGGGGCGGGGAAGAGACCCAGTACTTC.

The chain joins TRBV4-1 to TRBJ2-1; D is ambiguous. Trimming took off 3 bases at V and 2 bases at J, with 14 bases between the two ends. Germline V gene sequence: CDR1 MGHRA, CDR2 YSYEKL. The length of the CDR3 is 16 residues. CDR3 region: CASSQVDLVTYNEQFF. The CDR3 bases are TGCGCCAGCAGCCAGGTCGACTTGGTGACCTACAATGAGCAGTTCTTC.

V usage is TRBV29-1 and J usage is TRBJ2-3; D is perhaps TRBD2 (6 bases). With 4 bases removed from V and 4 bases from J, the gap between germline ends came to 15 bases. The germline V gene encodes CDR1 SQVTM and CDR2 ANQGSEA. The CDR3 sequence is 14 residues long. Here the CDR3 DNA reads TGCAGCGTTGCCGTCACTAGCTCCGCAGATACGCAGTATTTT. Protein: CSVAVTSSADTQYF.

This clonotype was seen a handful of times. The rearrangement links TRBV2 to TRBJ1-4; D gene unclear. The V gene's germline CDR1 is SNHLY and CDR2 FYNNEI. This CDR3 is built from 15 residues. V dropped 6 bases and J dropped 10 bases, with 21 bases sitting between them. The CDR3 loop is CASSDQTPGGLKLFF. Written as DNA, the CDR3 is TGTGCCAGCAGCGACCAGACACCTGGAGGATTAAAACTGTTTTTT.

Of note for this clonotype: Given the absence of the conserved phenylalanine or tryptophan at the CDR3 end, a read error is likely. This chain links TRBV29-1 with TRBJ2-4; D might be TRBD1 (6 bases). Germline assignment: CDR1 SQVTM and CDR2 ANQGSEA. The CDR3 runs 13 residues. V was clipped by 7 bases and J by 1 base, with 11 bases between them. In nucleotides, the CDR3 is TGCAGCGCCAAAACAGGGGCCAAAAACATTCAGTACCTC. It codes for CSAKTGAKNIQYL.

In its sample, this clonotype was seen a few times. One end of the junction does not line up with germline, which may come from a read error. The rearrangement joins TRBV5-1 to TRBJ2-4; a possible D gene is TRBD1 (6 bases). The CDR3 sequence is 16 residues long. Germline CDR1 is SGHRS and CDR2 is YFSETQ. Here the CDR3 reads CASTLDGGATKNIQYF. For the CDR3, the DNA is TGCGCCAGCACCTTGGATGGGGGCGCGACCAAAAACATTCAGTACTTC.

This clonotype was seen a few times. This chain links TRBV29-1 with TRBJ2-4; the D gene is possibly TRBD1 (7 bases). Deletions cut 4 bases from V and 0 bases from J, with 13 bases between. In germline, CDR1 is SQVTM, CDR2 ANQGSEA. The CDR3 runs to 15 residues. As DNA, the CDR3 is TGCAGCGTTGTTTCAGGGGGGCTAGCCAAAAACATTCAGTACTTC. It is translated as CSVVSGGLAKNIQYF.

V usage is TRBV3-1 and J usage is TRBJ1-2; no firm D call. Germline V gene sequence: CDR1 LGHDT, CDR2 YNNKEL (reference sequence). This CDR3 comprises 14 residues. With 4 bases removed from V and 2 bases from J, the gap between germline ends came to 11 bases. In DNA form, the CDR3 reads TGTGCCAGCAGCCCCGCCGAACGGAACTATGGCTACACCTTC. Protein: CASSPAERNYGYTF.

This clonotype turned up a few times. The junction does not match germline at one end; this may be a read error. The V gene is TRBV9, the J gene TRBJ1-2, with 8 bases fitting TRBD1. Germline V lookup: CDR1 SGDLS, CDR2 YYNGEE. This CDR3 spans 13 amino acids. The CDR3 region is CASSVTLTGAIAF. As DNA, the CDR3 is TGTGCCAGCAGCGTAACCTTGACAGGGGCGATCGCCTTC.

This clonotype was seen only a few times. V gene TRBV20-1 combines with J gene TRBJ2-1; 11 bases agree with TRBD2. With 3 bases clipped from V and 0 bases from J, the junction kept 13 bases outside the gene matches. Germline V gene lookup returns CDR1 DFQATT and CDR2 SNEGSKA (reference sequence). The length of the CDR3 is 19 residues. The DNA for the CDR3 is TGCAGTGCTAGGAGGGGACTAGCGGCGTCTTCGAGCTCCTACAATGAGCAGTTCTTC. It specifies CSARRGLAASSSSYNEQFF.

The gene calls are TRBV10-2 and TRBJ2-5, with D maybe TRBD2 (6 bases). The V gene's germline CDR1 is WSHSY and CDR2 SAAADI. The CDR3 is made up of 15 amino acids. Trimming removed 7 bases from V and 7 bases from J, with 22 bases in between. The DNA of the CDR3 is TGCGCCAGCAAGGACTACCCCATTGCGGAAGGGACCCAGTACTTC. Its translation: CASKDYPIAEGTQYF.

The sample holds one count of this clonotype. The V and J genes are TRBV7-6 and TRBJ1-2; a possible D gene is TRBD1 (5 bases). The V end was cut by 1 base, the J end by 2 bases, with 29 bases between. This CDR3 comprises 21 residues. The germline V gene has CDR1 SGHVS and CDR2 FNYEAQ. CDR3 in DNA: TGTGCCAGCAGCTTAGAGTTCTGGAGGGGTAATGGTGTTTTCTGGAACTATGGCTACACCTTC. This translates into CASSLEFWRGNGVFWNYGYTF.

This clonotype appeared a few times. V and J are TRBV20-1 and TRBJ1-2; D is ambiguous. The CDR3 length is 11 residues. The V end lost 4 bases, the J end lost 8 bases, and 11 bases lay between the germline ends. Germline lookup yields CDR1 DFQATT and CDR2 SNEGSKA (reference sequence). CDR3 in DNA: TGCAGTGCTACCCAACTCGGGGGCTACACCTTC. It translates to CSATQLGGYTF.

J is TRBJ2-5 and V is TRBV12-3 or TRBV12-4; D might be TRBD2 (6 bases). V dropped 3 bases and J dropped 2 bases, with 13 bases sitting between them. The CDR3 is 15 amino acids. This chain's CDR3 is CASSFNGAGQETQYF. CDR3 DNA: TGTGCCAGCAGTTTTAACGGGGCGGGGCAAGAGACCCAGTACTTC.

This clonotype was counted only a few times. The junction differs from germline at one of its ends, possibly a read error. This chain links TRBV5-4 with TRBJ2-5, with 9 positions matching TRBD1. Germline V gene lookup returns CDR1 SGHNT and CDR2 YYREEE (reference sequence). The CDR3 length is 14 residues. The CDR3 DNA sequence: TGTGCCAGCAGGTTGGGACAGGGACAAGAGACCCAGTACTTC. Translating gives CASRLGQGQETQYF.

V usage is TRBV6-1 and J usage is TRBJ2-3; 10 bases fit TRBD1. The germline CDR1 and CDR2 sequences are MNHNS and SASEGT. V gave up 6 bases and J gave up 2 bases; unmatched junction bases: 8. The CDR3 totals 16 residues. CDR3 sequence reads: CASRSLDRGNTDTQYF. For the CDR3, the DNA is TGTGCCAGCAGATCGTTGGACAGGGGGAACACAGATACGCAGTATTTT.

J is TRBJ2-5 and V is TRBV4-3; 7 nucleotides match TRBD2. Per the germline V gene, CDR1 is LGHNA and CDR2 is YSLEER. With V trimmed by 0 bases and J by 2 bases, 6 bases remained unmatched. There are 16 residues in the CDR3. DNA for the CDR3: TGCGCCAGCAGCCAAGATTTTGCCGGGGGGCAAGAGACCCAGTACTTC. Residues: CASSQDFAGGQETQYF.

This clonotype was picked up a small number of times. The chain is built from TRBV7-2 and TRBJ1-4; TRBD1 aligns across 9 bases. CDR3 length equals 14 residues. V gave up 4 bases and J gave up 11 bases; unmatched junction bases: 8. CDR1 and CDR2 (germline): SGHTA, FQGNSA. DNA for the CDR3: TGTGCCAGCAGCTACGGGACAGGGCGCGGGAAACTGTTTTTT. Translated, it gives CASSYGTGRGKLFF.

Notes on this clonotype: At one of its ends the junction is not consistent with the germline gene, which may arise from a read error. The chain carries TRBV29-1 and TRBJ2-1; D is ambiguous. The CDR3 consists of 10 residues. CDR1 is SQVTM and CDR2 is ANQGSEA in the germline V gene. The CDR3 sequence is CSVLMGIPYF. CDR3 bases: TGCAGCGTTCTGATGGGGATCCCGTACTTC.

On this clonotype: In this CDR3 the conserved last residue, phenylalanine or tryptophan, is missing, so a read error is likely. The CDR3 region has the DNA TGTGCCAGCAGTCCAAGGGGCAGCGGGGACACAGATACGCAGTATTCT. It translates to CASSPRGSGDTDTQYS. The V gene is TRBV12-3 or TRBV12-4, the J gene TRBJ2-3, with 7 bases lining up with TRBD2. The CDR3 is 16 amino acids. With 5 bases clipped from V and 2 bases from J, the junction kept 10 bases outside the gene matches.

On this clonotype: It may be a read error: a sequence one base away is much more abundant. This sequence joins TRBV6-5 and TRBJ2-7; 7 bases are shared with TRBD2. The CDR3 runs 14 residues. The V gene's germline CDR1 is MNHEY and CDR2 SVGAGI. CDR3 amino acids: CVSRTPGTTYEQYF. CDR3 nucleotide sequence: TGTGTCAGCAGAACCCCCGGGACTACCTACGAGCAGTACTTC.

V is TRBV12-5 and J is TRBJ1-1; D is possibly TRBD1 (5 bases). V was pared by 2 bases and J by 10 bases, with 11 bases between. This CDR3 is 12 amino acids long. The V gene's germline CDR1 is LGHNT and CDR2 FRNRAP. CDR3: CASGLHQGLAFF. The CDR3 DNA reads TGTGCTAGTGGTTTGCATCAGGGCCTAGCTTTCTTT.